The 18 T cell receptor beta chains below come from one sample, sequenced in a study of T cells in localized non-small cell lung cancer. The repertoire was sequenced with immunoSEQ multiplex PCR; TCRdb's copy has only in-frame clones and lacks some. The data hold around 100,000 clones, with roughly 87% observed a single time. The sequenced sample was peripheral blood, obtained before any cancer treatment. These receptors were taken from a man between 40 and 70 years old with stage I squamous cell lung carcinoma.

The V call is TRBV2, the J call TRBJ1-4; 7 bases agree with TRBD1. In germline, CDR1 is SNHLY, CDR2 FYNNEI. V was clipped by 4 bases and J by 2 bases; unmatched bases: 7. The CDR3 is 16 amino acids. The CDR3 DNA follows: TGTGCCAGCAGTGCCCTTAGACAGGGCACTAATGAAAAACTGTTTTTT. Translating it yields CASSALRQGTNEKLFF. The entire variable domain, with the rest obtained from reference TRBV2 and TRBJ1-4, is as follows: EPEVTQTPSHQVTQMGQEVILRCVPISNHLYFYWYRQILGQKVEFLVSFYNNEISEKSEIFDDQFSVERPDGSNFTLKIRSTKLEDSAMYFCASSALRQGTNEKLFFGSGTQLSVL.

This chain links TRBV5-4 with TRBJ1-2; no reliable D call. This CDR3 comprises 15 residues. Germline V gene data show CDR1 as SGHNT and CDR2 as YYREEE (reference sequence). Trimming cost V 1 base and J 5 bases, with 15 bases left between them. The CDR3 bases are TGTGCCAGCAGCTTGACCTCGAGCAGAACTTATGGCTACACCTTC. Translation: CASSLTSSRTYGYTF.

The chain has TRBV5-4 and TRBJ1-1; the D gene is possibly TRBD1 (6 bases). Germline CDR1 reads SGHNT; CDR2 reads YYREEE (reference sequence). V lost 4 bases to trimming and J lost 7 bases, with 11 bases between them. The CDR3 is 12 residues long. The CDR3 DNA sequence: TGTGCCAGCAGCCTCACAGGGCTTGAAGCTTTCTTT. It encodes CASSLTGLEAFF.

This clone was counted a single time. The V gene is TRBV4-3, the J gene TRBJ1-2; the D gene is possibly TRBD1 (6 bases). The germline V and J ends were trimmed by 2 bases and 5 bases, with 15 bases remaining between them. The CDR3 contains 15 residues. Germline values: CDR1 LGHNA, CDR2 YSLEER. DNA of the CDR3: TGCGCCAGCAGCCAATCGGGGGCCAGGGGATATGGCTACACCTTC. Its protein is CASSQSGARGYGYTF.

The chain is built from TRBV11-2 and TRBJ2-7; tentatively, D is TRBD1 (5 bases). The CDR3 has 13 amino acids. The germline V gene encodes CDR1 SGHAT and CDR2 FQNNGV. V lost 2 bases and J lost 6, with 11 bases in between. CDR3 DNA sequence: TGTGCCAGCAGCTTACAGACAGTTGGCGAGCAGTACTTC. Its translation is CASSLQTVGEQYF. Looking up the rest from reference TRBV11-2 and TRBJ2-7 gives the full variable domain: EAGVAQSPRYKIIEKRQSVAFWCNPISGHATLYWYQQILGQGPKLLIQFQNNGVVDDSQLPKDRFSAERLKGVDSTLKIQPAKLEDSAVYLCASSLQTVGEQYFGPGTRLTVT.

The CDR3 region is CASSQVLGLAHTF. The CDR3 bases are TGCGCCAGCAGCCAAGTCCTAGGGCTCGCCCACACCTTC. J is TRBJ1-2 and V is TRBV4-1; D not resolved. Germline V CDR1 and CDR2: MGHRA, YSYEKL. The CDR3 spans 13 residues. The ends were cut back, 1 base at V and 12 bases at J, with 15 bases in the middle.

The chain couples TRBV7-9 to TRBJ1-2; 10 positions match TRBD1. The V and J ends lost 4 bases and 8 bases, in that order; junction bases with no gene match: 7. The length of the CDR3 is 14 residues. CDR1 and CDR2 (germline): SEHNR, FQNEAQ (reference sequence). DNA for the CDR3: TGTGCCAGCAGCTACGGACAGGGGGGAGGAGGCTACACCTTC. Its protein product is CASSYGQGGGGYTF.

In its sample, this clone was seen a few times. The gene calls are TRBV27 and TRBJ1-4, with 9 bases identical to TRBD1. CDR1 and CDR2 (germline): MNHEY, SMNVEV (reference sequence). V lost 3 bases and J lost 3; bases outside the gene matches: 8. The CDR3 has 17 residues. The DNA for the CDR3 is TGTGCCAGCAGTTTCAACTCAGGGACAGGGTCTAATGAAAAACTGTTTTTT. Amino acid sequence: CASSFNSGTGSNEKLFF.

This clone was seen only once. The J gene is TRBJ2-2, the V gene TRBV5-1; D is possibly TRBD1 (6 bases). Germline CDR1 SGHRS, CDR2 YFSETQ. V lost 0 bases, J lost 7 bases, and 10 bases lay in between. CDR3 length: 14 residues. CDR3 residues: CASSLDQGFGELFF. CDR3 DNA: TGCGCCAGCAGCTTGGATCAGGGGTTCGGGGAGCTGTTTTTT.

The rearrangement uses TRBV11-1 and TRBJ1-1, with a tentative D call TRBD1 (6 bases). V lost 5 bases and J 3 bases, leaving 19 bases between the germline ends. The CDR3 consists of 16 residues. Germline lookup yields CDR1 SGHAT and CDR2 FQDESV (reference sequence). CDR3 DNA sequence: TGTGCCAGCAGCCCCAGTCAGGGGCCGAGGGACACTGAAGCTTTCTTT. Protein product: CASSPSQGPRDTEAFF.

The chain combines TRBV11-2 with TRBJ1-2; the match to TRBD1 covers 9 bases. Germline lookup yields CDR1 SGHAT and CDR2 FQNNGV. This CDR3 comprises 18 residues. The V gene end was trimmed by 5 bases and the J gene end by 7 bases; junction bases not matched to a gene: 20. CDR3 coding DNA: TGTGCCAGCAGCCGAACCGGGACAGGGCTTTCGGGAAGAGCTGGCTACACCTTC. Amino acid sequence: CASSRTGTGLSGRAGYTF.

In nucleotides, the CDR3 is TGTGCCAGCAGCGTAGGACAGGCTGGCTATGGCTACACCTTC. It specifies CASSVGQAGYGYTF. The J gene is TRBJ1-2, the V gene TRBV9; D may be TRBD1 (6 bases). Trimming removed 0 bases at V and 4 bases at J, with 10 bases between. In germline, CDR1 is SGDLS, CDR2 YYNGEE. There are 14 residues in the CDR3.

This clone was picked up one time. The genes are TRBV7-9 and TRBJ1-2, with D perhaps TRBD1 (5 bases). There are 15 residues in the CDR3. Germline V gene sequence: CDR1 SEHNR, CDR2 FQNEAQ (reference sequence). The V gene lost 6 bases and the J gene lost 1 base, with 15 bases spanning the gap. The CDR3 loop is CASSRPTVGNYGYTF. The CDR3 DNA reads as TGTGCCAGCAGTCGACCGACAGTCGGTAACTATGGCTACACCTTC.

This rearrangement joins TRBV11-2 to TRBJ2-2, with 9 bases that match TRBD2. The CDR3 length is 17 residues. Looked up from germline, CDR1 is SGHAT and CDR2 is FQNNGV. V lost 1 base and J lost 1; bases outside the gene matches: 4. CDR3 in amino acids: CASSLGNSGGNTGELFF. CDR3 nucleotide sequence: TGTGCCAGCAGCTTAGGAAATAGCGGGGGGAACACCGGGGAGCTGTTTTTT.

The V gene is TRBV2, the J gene TRBJ1-1; 9 bases agree with TRBD1. This CDR3 comprises 13 residues. Germline CDR1 SNHLY, CDR2 FYNNEI. With 4 bases clipped from V and 6 bases from J, the junction kept 3 bases outside the gene matches. The CDR3 sequence: CASSGTGEAEAFF. The DNA for the CDR3 is TGTGCCAGCAGTGGGACAGGGGAGGCTGAAGCTTTCTTT.

The V gene is TRBV5-1, the J gene TRBJ1-2; D not certain. V was pared by 3 bases and J by 5 bases, with 8 bases between. The CDR3 loop spans 12 amino acids. Germline CDR1 is SGHRS and CDR2 is YFSETQ. In DNA, the CDR3 is TGCGCCAGCAGCTCAGACGTATATGGCTACACCTTC. It encodes CASSSDVYGYTF.

The V and J genes are TRBV18 and TRBJ2-6, with TRBD1 identical over 7 bases. From germline, CDR1 is KGHSH and CDR2 LQKENI. The CDR3 spans 17 residues. Germline trimming cut 3 bases from V and 0 bases from J; bases unmatched to any gene: 5. CDR3 residues: CASSPVGQFSGANVLTF. The DNA for the CDR3 is TGTGCCAGCTCACCCGTGGGACAGTTCTCTGGGGCCAACGTCCTGACTTTC. The complete variable domain, with remaining parts taken from reference TRBV18 and TRBJ2-6, reads NAGVMQNPRHLVRRRGQEARLRCSPMKGHSHVYWYRQLPEEGLKFMVYLQKENIIDESGMPKERFSAEFPKEGPSILRIQQVVRGDSAAYFCASSPVGQFSGANVLTFGAGSRLTVL.

Only a few counts were recorded for this clone. V gene TRBV28 combines with J gene TRBJ1-1; TRBD1 matches at 8 bases. The germline gives CDR1 MDHEN, CDR2 SYDVKM. The J segment lost 5 bases and the V segment lost 4 bases, leaving 12 bases of the junction unmatched. The CDR3 has 16 amino acids. CDR3 bases: TGTGCCAGCAGTTCGACAGGGGCGGCTAAGGGGACTGAAGCTTTCTTT. As protein: CASSSTGAAKGTEAFF.